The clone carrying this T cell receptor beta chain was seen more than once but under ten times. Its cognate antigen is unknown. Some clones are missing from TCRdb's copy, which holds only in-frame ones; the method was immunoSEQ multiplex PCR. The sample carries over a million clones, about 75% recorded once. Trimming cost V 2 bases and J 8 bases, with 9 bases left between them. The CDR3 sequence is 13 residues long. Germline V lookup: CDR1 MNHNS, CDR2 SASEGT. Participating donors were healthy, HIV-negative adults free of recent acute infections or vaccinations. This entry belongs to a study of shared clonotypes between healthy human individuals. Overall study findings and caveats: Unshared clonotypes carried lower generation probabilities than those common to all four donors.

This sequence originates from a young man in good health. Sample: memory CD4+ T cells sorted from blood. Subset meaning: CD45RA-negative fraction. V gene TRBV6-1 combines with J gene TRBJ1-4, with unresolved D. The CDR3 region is CASSELIGEKLFF. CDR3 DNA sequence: TGTGCCAGCAGTGAACTTATCGGGGAAAAACTGTTTTTT.